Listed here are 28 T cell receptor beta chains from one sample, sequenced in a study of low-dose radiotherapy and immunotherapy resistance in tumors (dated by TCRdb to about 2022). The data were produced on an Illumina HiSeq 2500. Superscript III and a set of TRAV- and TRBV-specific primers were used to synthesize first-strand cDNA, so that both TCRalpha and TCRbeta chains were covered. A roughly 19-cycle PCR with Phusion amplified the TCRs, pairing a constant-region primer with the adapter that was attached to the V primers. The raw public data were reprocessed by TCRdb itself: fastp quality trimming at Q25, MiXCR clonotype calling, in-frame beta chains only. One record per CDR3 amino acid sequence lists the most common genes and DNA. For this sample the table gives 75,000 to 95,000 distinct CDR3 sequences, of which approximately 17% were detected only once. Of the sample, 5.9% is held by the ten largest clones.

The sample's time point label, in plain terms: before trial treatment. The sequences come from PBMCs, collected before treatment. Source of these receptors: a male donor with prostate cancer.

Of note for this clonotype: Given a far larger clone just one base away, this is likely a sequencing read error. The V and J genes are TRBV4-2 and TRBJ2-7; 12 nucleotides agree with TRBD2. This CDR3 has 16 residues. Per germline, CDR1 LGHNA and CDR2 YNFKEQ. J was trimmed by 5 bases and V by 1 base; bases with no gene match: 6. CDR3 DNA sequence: TGTGCCAGCAGCCAAGTTACTAGCGGGAGGATCCACGAGCAGTACTTC. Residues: CASSQVTSGRIHEQYF.

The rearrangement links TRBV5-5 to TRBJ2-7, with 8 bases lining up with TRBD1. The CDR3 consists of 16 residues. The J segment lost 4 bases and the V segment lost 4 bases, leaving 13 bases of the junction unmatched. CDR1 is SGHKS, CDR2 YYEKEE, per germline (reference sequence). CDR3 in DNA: TGTGCCAGCAGCGCGGCCCCCGGGACAGGTATTTACGAGCAGTACTTC. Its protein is CASSAAPGTGIYEQYF.

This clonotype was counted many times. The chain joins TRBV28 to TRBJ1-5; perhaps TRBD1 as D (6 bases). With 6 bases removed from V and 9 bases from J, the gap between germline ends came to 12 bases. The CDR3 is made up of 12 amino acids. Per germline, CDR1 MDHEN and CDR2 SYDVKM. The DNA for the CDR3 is TGTGCCAGCAGAGAGGGACACCCGCCCCAGCATTTT. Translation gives CASREGHPPQHF.

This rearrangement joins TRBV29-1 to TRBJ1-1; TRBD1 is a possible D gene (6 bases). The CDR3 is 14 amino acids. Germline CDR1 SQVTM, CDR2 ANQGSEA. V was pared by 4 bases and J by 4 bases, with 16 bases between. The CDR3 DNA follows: TGCAGCGTTGCGGAGAGGGGGGTGGCCACTGAAGCTTTCTTT. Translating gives CSVAERGVATEAFF.

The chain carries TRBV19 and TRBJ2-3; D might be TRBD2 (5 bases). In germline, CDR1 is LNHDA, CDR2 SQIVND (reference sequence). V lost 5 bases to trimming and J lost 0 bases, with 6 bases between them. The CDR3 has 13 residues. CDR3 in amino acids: CASSEGSTDTQYF. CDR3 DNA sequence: TGTGCCAGTAGTGAGGGAAGCACAGATACGCAGTATTTT.

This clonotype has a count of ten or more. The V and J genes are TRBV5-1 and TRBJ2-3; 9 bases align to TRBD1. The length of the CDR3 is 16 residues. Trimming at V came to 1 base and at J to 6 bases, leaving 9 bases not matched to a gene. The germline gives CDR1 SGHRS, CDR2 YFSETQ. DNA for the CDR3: TGCGCCAGCAGCTTGTACCCCCGGACAGGGGCTGATACGCAGTATTTT. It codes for CASSLYPRTGADTQYF.

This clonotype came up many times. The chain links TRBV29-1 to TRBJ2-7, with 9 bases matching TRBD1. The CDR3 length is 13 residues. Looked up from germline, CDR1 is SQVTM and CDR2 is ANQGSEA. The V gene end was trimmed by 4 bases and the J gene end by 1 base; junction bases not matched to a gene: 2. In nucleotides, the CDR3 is TGCAGCGTTGGACAGGGGGGGTCCTACGAGCAGTACTTC. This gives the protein CSVGQGGSYEQYF.

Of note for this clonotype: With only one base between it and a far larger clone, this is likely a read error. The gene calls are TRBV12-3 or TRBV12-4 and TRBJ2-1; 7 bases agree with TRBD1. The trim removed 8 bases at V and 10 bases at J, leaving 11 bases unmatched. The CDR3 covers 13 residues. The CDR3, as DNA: TGTGCCAGCTCCAGGGGGAAGAACTACGAGCAGTTCTTC. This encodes CASSRGKNYEQFF.

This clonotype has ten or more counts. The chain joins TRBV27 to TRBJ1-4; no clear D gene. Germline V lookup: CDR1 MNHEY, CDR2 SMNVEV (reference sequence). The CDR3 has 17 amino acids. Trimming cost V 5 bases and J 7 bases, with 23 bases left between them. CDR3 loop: CASSPNLSGLGIEKLFF. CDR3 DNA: TGTGCCAGCAGTCCCAACTTGTCGGGTTTGGGGATTGAAAAACTGTTTTTT.

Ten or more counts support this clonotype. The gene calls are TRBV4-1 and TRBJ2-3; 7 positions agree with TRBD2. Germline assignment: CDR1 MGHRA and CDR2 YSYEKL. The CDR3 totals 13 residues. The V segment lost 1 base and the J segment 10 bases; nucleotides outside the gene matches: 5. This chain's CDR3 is CASSQGLAGAQYF. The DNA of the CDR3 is TGCGCCAGCAGCCAAGGACTAGCTGGGGCGCAGTATTTT.

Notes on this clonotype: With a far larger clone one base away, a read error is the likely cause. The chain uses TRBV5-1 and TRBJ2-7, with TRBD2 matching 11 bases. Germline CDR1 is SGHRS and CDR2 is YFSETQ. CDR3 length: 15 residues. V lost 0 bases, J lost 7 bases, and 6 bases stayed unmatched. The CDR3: CASSLAASGGPEQYF. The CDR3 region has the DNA TGCGCCAGCAGCTTGGCGGCTAGCGGGGGGCCTGAGCAGTACTTC.

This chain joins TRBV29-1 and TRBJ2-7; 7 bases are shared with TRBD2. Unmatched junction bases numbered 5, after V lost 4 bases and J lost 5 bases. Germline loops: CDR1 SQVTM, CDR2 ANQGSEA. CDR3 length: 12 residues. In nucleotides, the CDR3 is TGCAGCGTTGGACCTAGCGGAAACGAGCAGTACTTC. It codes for CSVGPSGNEQYF.

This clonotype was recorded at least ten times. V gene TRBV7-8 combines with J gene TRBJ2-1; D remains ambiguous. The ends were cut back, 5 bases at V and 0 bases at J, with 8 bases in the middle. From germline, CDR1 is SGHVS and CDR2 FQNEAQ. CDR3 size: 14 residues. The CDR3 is CASSPLGSYNEQFF. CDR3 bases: TGTGCCAGCAGCCCCCTCGGCTCCTACAATGAGCAGTTCTTC.

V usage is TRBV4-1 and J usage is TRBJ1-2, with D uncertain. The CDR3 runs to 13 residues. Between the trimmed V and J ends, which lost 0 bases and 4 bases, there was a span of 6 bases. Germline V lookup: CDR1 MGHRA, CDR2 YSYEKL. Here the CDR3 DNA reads TGCGCCAGCAGCCAAGAGGGCAGCTATGGCTACACCTTC. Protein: CASSQEGSYGYTF.

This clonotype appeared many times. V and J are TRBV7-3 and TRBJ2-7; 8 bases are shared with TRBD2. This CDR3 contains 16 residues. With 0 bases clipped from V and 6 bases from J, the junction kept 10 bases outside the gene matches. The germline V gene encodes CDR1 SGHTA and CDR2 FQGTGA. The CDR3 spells CASSLTPPGGPGEQYF. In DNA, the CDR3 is TGTGCCAGCAGCTTAACCCCTCCGGGAGGGCCGGGCGAGCAGTACTTC.

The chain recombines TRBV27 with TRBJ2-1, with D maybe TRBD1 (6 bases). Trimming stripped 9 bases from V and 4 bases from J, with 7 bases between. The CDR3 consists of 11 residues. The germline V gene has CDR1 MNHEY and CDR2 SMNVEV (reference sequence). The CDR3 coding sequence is TGTGCCAGACAGGGTTACAATGAGCAGTTCTTC. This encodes CARQGYNEQFF.

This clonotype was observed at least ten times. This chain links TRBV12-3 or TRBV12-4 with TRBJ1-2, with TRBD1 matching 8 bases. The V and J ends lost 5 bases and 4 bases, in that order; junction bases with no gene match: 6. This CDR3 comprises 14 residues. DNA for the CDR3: TGTGCCAGCAGTCGGGGGACAGGTAGCTATGGCTACACCTTC. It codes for CASSRGTGSYGYTF.

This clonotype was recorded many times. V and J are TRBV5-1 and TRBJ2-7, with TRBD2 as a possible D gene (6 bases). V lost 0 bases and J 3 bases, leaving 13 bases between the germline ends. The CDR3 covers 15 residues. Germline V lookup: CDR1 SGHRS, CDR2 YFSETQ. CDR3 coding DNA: TGCGCCAGCAGCTTGGGGGTCGTCGGGAGCTACGAGCAGTACTTC. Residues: CASSLGVVGSYEQYF.

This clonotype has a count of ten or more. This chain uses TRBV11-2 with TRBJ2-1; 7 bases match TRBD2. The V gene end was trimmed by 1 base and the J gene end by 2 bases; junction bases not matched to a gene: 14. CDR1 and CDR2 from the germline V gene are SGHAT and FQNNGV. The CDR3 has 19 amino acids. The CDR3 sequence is CASSLVFSGGFSAYNEQFF. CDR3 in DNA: TGTGCCAGCAGCTTAGTTTTCTCCGGGGGGTTTAGCGCCTACAATGAGCAGTTCTTC.

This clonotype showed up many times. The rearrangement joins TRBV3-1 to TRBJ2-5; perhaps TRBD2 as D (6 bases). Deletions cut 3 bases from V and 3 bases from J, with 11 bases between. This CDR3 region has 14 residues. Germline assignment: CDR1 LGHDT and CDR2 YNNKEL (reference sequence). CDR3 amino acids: CASSQEGTEETQYF. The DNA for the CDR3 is TGTGCCAGCAGCCAGGAGGGGACCGAAGAGACCCAGTACTTC.

CDR3 DNA: TGTGCCAGCAGTTTGGGGGGTAACTACGAGCAGTACTTC. As protein: CASSLGGNYEQYF. This sequence joins TRBV27 and TRBJ2-7, with D perhaps TRBD2 (6 bases). The CDR3 sequence is 13 residues long. From germline, CDR1 is MNHEY and CDR2 SMNVEV (reference sequence). Trimming stripped 3 bases from V and 3 bases from J, with 9 bases between.

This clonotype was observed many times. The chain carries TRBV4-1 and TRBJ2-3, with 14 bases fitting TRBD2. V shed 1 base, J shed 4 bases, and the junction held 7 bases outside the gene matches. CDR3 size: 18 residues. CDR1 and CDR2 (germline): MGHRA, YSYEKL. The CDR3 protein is CASSQAEATSGRADTQYF. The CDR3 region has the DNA TGCGCCAGCAGCCAAGCTGAGGCGACTAGCGGGAGGGCAGATACGCAGTATTTT.

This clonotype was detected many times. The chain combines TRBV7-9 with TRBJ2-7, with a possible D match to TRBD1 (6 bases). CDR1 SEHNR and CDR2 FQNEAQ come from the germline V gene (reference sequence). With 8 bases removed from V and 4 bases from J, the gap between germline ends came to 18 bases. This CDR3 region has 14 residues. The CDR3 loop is CASQWGGGQYEQYF. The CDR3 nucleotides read TGTGCCAGCCAATGGGGTGGGGGACAATACGAGCAGTACTTC.

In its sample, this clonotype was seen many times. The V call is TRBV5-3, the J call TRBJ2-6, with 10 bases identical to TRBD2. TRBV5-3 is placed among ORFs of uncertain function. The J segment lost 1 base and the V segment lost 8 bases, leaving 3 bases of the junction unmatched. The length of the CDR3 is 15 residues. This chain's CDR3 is CASSGGGSGANVLTF. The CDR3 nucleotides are TGTGCCAGCAGCGGGGGGGGTTCTGGGGCCAACGTCCTGACTTTC.

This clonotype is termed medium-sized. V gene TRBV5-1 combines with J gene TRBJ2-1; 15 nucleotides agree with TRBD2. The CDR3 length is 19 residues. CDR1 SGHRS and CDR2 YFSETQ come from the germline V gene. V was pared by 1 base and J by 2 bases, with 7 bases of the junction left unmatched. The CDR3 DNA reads TGCGCCAGCAGCTTGCCTCCCGGACTAGCGGGAGGGCCCTACAATGAGCAGTTCTTC. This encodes CASSLPPGLAGGPYNEQFF. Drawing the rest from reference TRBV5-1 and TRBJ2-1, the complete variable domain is KAGVTQTPRYLIKTRGQQVTLSCSPISGHRSVSWYQQTPGQGLQFLFEYFSETQRNKGNFPGRFSGRQFSNSRSEMNVSTLELGDSALYLCASSLPPGLAGGPYNEQFFGPGTRLTVL.

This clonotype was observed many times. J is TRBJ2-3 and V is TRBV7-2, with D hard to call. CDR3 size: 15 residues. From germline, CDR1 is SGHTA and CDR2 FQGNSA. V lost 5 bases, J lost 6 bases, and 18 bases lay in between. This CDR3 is CASSPAAGWADTQYF. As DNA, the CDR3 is TGTGCCAGCAGCCCAGCAGCCGGTTGGGCGGATACGCAGTATTTT.

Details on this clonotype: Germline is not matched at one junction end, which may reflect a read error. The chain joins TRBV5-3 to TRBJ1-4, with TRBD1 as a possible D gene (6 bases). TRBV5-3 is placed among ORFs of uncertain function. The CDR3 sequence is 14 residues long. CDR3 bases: TGCGCCAGCAGGCGGGACAACCCTAATGAAAAACTGTTTTTT. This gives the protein CASRRDNPNEKLFF.

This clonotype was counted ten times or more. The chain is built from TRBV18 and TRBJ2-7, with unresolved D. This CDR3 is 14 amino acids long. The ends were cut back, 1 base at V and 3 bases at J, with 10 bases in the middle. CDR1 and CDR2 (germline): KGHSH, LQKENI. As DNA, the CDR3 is TGTGCCAGCTCACCACGAATGGTTCTCTACGAGCAGTACTTC. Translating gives CASSPRMVLYEQYF.